The TCR beta chain described here comes from a study of cytomegalovirus exposure and HLA in healthy donors. This clone occurred once. Its antigen remains unidentified. The CDR3 length is 15 residues. Trimming pared 5 bases from V and 4 bases from J, leaving 17 bases between. CDR1 and CDR2 from the germline V gene are MNHEY and SMNVEV (reference sequence). Study observations and caveats: TCR beta chain V- and J-gene trimming was linked, in a later analysis, to a missense variant in DCLRE1C. The study assumed roughly uniform donor sequencing depth for presence/absence analyses.

A multiplex PCR was run with 60 Vbeta primers and 13 Jbeta primers. Original methodology: About 12 million of the roughly 80 million unique TCR beta chains counted in a later analysis were shared. Libraries were prepared by immunoSEQ multiplex PCR; TCRdb keeps only in-frame clonotypes and omits some of them. D and trimming come from the DNA, and the V and J calls and clone size come from that table. This sample has under 200,000 clones, with around 80% found just once. Sequenced: PBMCs. The source is a woman in her 30s in good health and CMV-seropositive. The chain combines TRBV27 with TRBJ1-2; the D gene is possibly TRBD1 (6 bases). This CDR3 is CASSPERGIIYGYTF. The CDR3 bases are TGTGCCAGCAGTCCCGAGAGGGGGATTATCTATGGCTACACCTTC.